Each of the 17 T cell receptor beta chains below was sequenced from the same sample in a study of T cells after yellow fever vaccination. Each CDR3 protein gets one entry after TCRdb re-called the 5' RACE reads with MiXCR. The profile shows some 560,000 distinct CDR3 sequences, roughly 19% of them singletons. Sample: PBMCs, taken 15 days after the yellow fever booster vaccination. These receptors came from a man aged 25-45 years who received the YFV17D yellow fever vaccine.

This clonotype appeared many times. The chain recombines TRBV5-1 with TRBJ2-3; a weak D match, TRBD1 (5 bases). Germline V gene sequence: CDR1 SGHRS, CDR2 YFSETQ. The V end lost 7 bases, the J end lost 0 bases, and 15 bases lay between the germline ends. The CDR3 is made up of 15 amino acids. This chain's CDR3 is CASSIQDKSTDTQYF. In DNA, the CDR3 is TGCGCCAGCTCCATCCAGGACAAGAGCACAGATACGCAGTATTTT.

This clonotype has only a few counts. The rearrangement links TRBV5-4 to TRBJ1-1; D is ambiguous. Germline-derived CDR1 and CDR2 are SGHNT and YYREEE (reference sequence). CDR3 length equals 16 residues. The V end was cut by 5 bases, the J end by 6 bases, with 23 bases between. The CDR3 DNA is TGTGCCAGCAGTGGACCCGGGGAAGACGTTTTCGCTGAAGCTTTCTTT. It is translated as CASSGPGEDVFAEAFF. The full variable domain, its missing parts supplied by reference TRBV5-4 and TRBJ1-1, is ETGVTQSPTHLIKTRGQQVTLRCSSQSGHNTVSWYQQALGQGPQFIFQYYREEENGRGNFPPRFSGLQFPNYSSELNVNALELDDSALYLCASSGPGEDVFAEAFFGQGTRLTVV.

The genes are TRBV20-1 and TRBJ2-7, with D unresolved. The V end was cut by 3 bases, the J end by 5 bases, with 8 bases between. Germline assignment: CDR1 DFQATT and CDR2 SNEGSKA (reference sequence). CDR3 length: 11 residues. Here the CDR3 reads CSASIRNEQYF. The CDR3 bases are TGCAGTGCTAGTATCCGTAACGAGCAGTACTTC.

The V call is TRBV30, the J call TRBJ2-7; 8 bases align to TRBD2. CDR3 length: 13 amino acids. Germline V gene sequence: CDR1 GTSNPN, CDR2 SVGIG (reference sequence). Germline trimming cut 2 bases from V and 3 bases from J; bases unmatched to any gene: 3. The CDR3 nucleotides read TGTGCCTGGAGTCCCGGGACTAGCTACGAGCAGTACTTC. It encodes CAWSPGTSYEQYF. Supplemented by reference TRBV30 and TRBJ2-7, the full variable domain reads SQTIHQWPATLVQPVGSPLSLECTVEGTSNPNLYWYRQAAGRGLQLLFYSVGIGQISSEVPQNLSASRPQDRQFILSSKKLLLSDSGFYLCAWSPGTSYEQYFGPGTRLTVT.

The CDR3 here is CASSPQLQPQHF. In DNA form, the CDR3 reads TGTGCCAGCAGTCCACAGCTACAGCCCCAGCATTTT. The chain has TRBV12-3 or TRBV12-4 and TRBJ1-5; D not certain. V was pared by 5 bases and J by 7 bases, with 9 bases between. This CDR3 comprises 12 residues.

The rearrangement joins TRBV6-5 to TRBJ2-7; 9 nucleotides line up with TRBD2. In germline, CDR1 is MNHEY, CDR2 SVGAGI. V lost 0 bases and J lost 4; bases outside the gene matches: 4. The CDR3 loop spans 15 amino acids. In nucleotides, the CDR3 is TGTGCCAGCAGTTACTCCCTAGCGGGACTTTACGAGCAGTACTTC. Its translation is CASSYSLAGLYEQYF.

V and J are TRBV18 and TRBJ2-7, with 14 bases identical to TRBD2. The CDR3 contains 15 residues. Trimming at V came to 5 bases and at J to 7 bases, leaving 7 bases not matched to a gene. Germline lookup yields CDR1 KGHSH and CDR2 LQKENI. The CDR3 is CASSTPGLAGAEQYF. CDR3 sequence (DNA): TGTGCCAGCTCAACCCCGGGACTAGCGGGAGCTGAGCAGTACTTC.

In its sample, this clonotype was seen a few times. The chain carries TRBV20-1 and TRBJ2-5; D tentatively fits TRBD1 or TRBD2 (5 bases each). Trimming cost V 3 bases and J 7 bases, with 18 bases left between them. The CDR3 sequence is 14 residues long. Germline values: CDR1 DFQATT, CDR2 SNEGSKA (reference sequence). The CDR3 DNA follows: TGCAGTGCTAGCCGAGTGGGGGTGAGGTGGACCCAGTACTTC. This codes for CSASRVGVRWTQYF.

This clonotype came up a few times. This chain uses TRBV7-9 with TRBJ2-7; D not resolved. The CDR3 runs 16 residues. V lost 4 bases to trimming and J lost 0 bases, with 16 bases between them. Germline V CDR1 and CDR2: SEHNR, FQNEAQ (reference sequence). For the CDR3, the DNA is TGTGCCAGCAGCTCCCGAGTTGATAGGAGCTCCTACGAGCAGTACTTC. Its protein product is CASSSRVDRSSYEQYF.

The gene calls are TRBV25-1 and TRBJ1-2, with 7 positions matching TRBD1. The CDR3 totals 13 residues. V lost 4 bases to trimming and J lost 2 bases; unmatched junction nucleotides: 1. Germline V CDR1 and CDR2: MGHDK, SYGVNS. The CDR3 is CASSAGQNYGYTF. The CDR3 bases are TGTGCCAGCAGTGCGGGACAGAACTATGGCTACACCTTC.

This clonotype was seen a handful of times. This rearrangement joins TRBV20-1 to TRBJ2-3; either TRBD1 or TRBD2 may fit D (5 bases each). Deletions cut 3 bases from V and 6 bases from J, with 16 bases between. Germline V CDR1 and CDR2: DFQATT, SNEGSKA (reference sequence). This CDR3 contains 14 residues. This CDR3 is CSARVGPQLDTQYF. Here the CDR3 DNA reads TGCAGTGCTAGGGTGGGACCGCAGCTGGATACGCAGTATTTT.

The rearrangement uses TRBV9 and TRBJ2-2, with D unclear. Germline CDR1 and CDR2: SGDLS and YYNGEE. This CDR3 is built from 13 residues. Trimming left V 5 bases short and J 7 bases short, with 12 bases between. CDR3 protein: CASSPLVIGELFF. The CDR3 region has the DNA TGTGCCAGCAGTCCGTTGGTTATCGGGGAGCTGTTTTTT.

V usage is TRBV7-6 and J usage is TRBJ2-2; 7 nucleotides align to TRBD1. V trimming: 2 bases; J trimming: 5 bases; junction bases outside the gene matches: 8. The germline CDR1 and CDR2 sequences are SGHVS and FNYEAQ. CDR3 length: 16 amino acids. This CDR3 is CASSLWRQGGTGELFF. CDR3 sequence (DNA): TGTGCCAGCAGCTTATGGAGACAGGGTGGGACCGGGGAGCTGTTTTTT.

A few counts support this clonotype. V usage is TRBV2 and J usage is TRBJ2-1, with 8 bases lining up with TRBD2. J lost 9 bases, V lost 7 bases, and 8 bases had no gene match. Germline V gene data show CDR1 as SNHLY and CDR2 as FYNNEI. The CDR3 loop spans 13 amino acids. Here the CDR3 reads CASMVGRDVEQFF. The CDR3 DNA sequence: TGTGCCAGCATGGTCGGGAGGGACGTTGAGCAGTTCTTC. The full variable domain, in which reference TRBV2 and TRBJ2-1 provide the parts outside the CDR3, is EPEVTQTPSHQVTQMGQEVILRCVPISNHLYFYWYRQILGQKVEFLVSFYNNEISEKSEIFDDQFSVERPDGSNFTLKIRSTKLEDSAMYFCASMVGRDVEQFFGPGTRLTVL.

This clonotype showed up many times. The chain links TRBV7-2 to TRBJ2-4; D might be TRBD2 (5 bases). This CDR3 has 12 residues. Trimming pared 2 bases from V and 10 bases from J, leaving 9 bases between. CDR1 and CDR2 (germline): SGHTA, FQGNSA. The chain's CDR3 is CASSLIPGIQYF. CDR3 sequence (DNA): TGTGCCAGCAGCTTAATACCGGGAATTCAGTACTTC. Combining the CDR3 with reference TRBV7-2 and TRBJ2-4 gives the whole variable domain GAGVSQSPSNKVTEKGKDVELRCDPISGHTALYWYRQSLGQGLEFLIYFQGNSAPDKSGLPSDRFSAERTGGSVSTLTIQRTQQEDSAVYLCASSLIPGIQYFGAGTRLSVL.

This clonotype came up many times. The chain combines TRBV12-3 or TRBV12-4 with TRBJ2-3; no clear D gene. This CDR3 contains 14 residues. Between the trimmed V and J ends, which lost 3 bases and 6 bases, there was a span of 13 bases. The DNA of the CDR3 is TGTGCCAGCAGTTTCGAATTAGCCTCGGATACGCAGTATTTT. Residues: CASSFELASDTQYF.

In this sample, this clonotype turned up a few times. CDR3 sequence reads: CSVVGGSRYEQYF. The CDR3 region has the DNA TGCAGCGTTGTGGGGGGAAGTAGGTACGAGCAGTACTTC. The rearrangement joins TRBV29-1 to TRBJ2-7; D may be TRBD2 (6 bases). V was pared by 4 bases and J by 4 bases, with 14 bases between. CDR1 is SQVTM and CDR2 is ANQGSEA in the germline V gene. There are 13 residues in the CDR3.